What follows describes a single TCR beta chain. In the original processing: Amplifying reference gene primers gave estimates of nucleated cell counts. Profiled with immunoSEQ multiplex PCR; TCRdb holds only in-frame clones, not every one. V, J and clone size reflect that table, while D and trimming were determined from the DNA. The sample carries 200,000 to 300,000 clones, more than 85% recorded once. This sample was included in a study of blood T cell repertoires in COVID-19. Background on the study: Samples taken during acute and convalescent COVID-19 were collected in the United States, Italy and Spain. PBMCs, B-cell-depleted T cells, or T cells were the source of the cDNA or gDNA that made up the material.

Patients in Seattle were enrolled during active infection, then followed longitudinally. The V gene lost 4 bases and the J gene lost 4 bases, with 23 bases spanning the gap. From germline, CDR1 is SQVTM and CDR2 ANQGSEA. The CDR3 runs to 17 residues. This chain joins TRBV29-1 and TRBJ2-1; perhaps TRBD2 as D (5 bases). The sample comprised peripheral blood. The TCR sequence derives from a person aged 18-35 years with COVID-19, enrolled during active disease. Here the CDR3 reads CSVVHGRESGTYNEQFF. DNA for the CDR3: TGCAGCGTTGTTCATGGGAGAGAAAGCGGTACTTACAATGAGCAGTTCTTC.